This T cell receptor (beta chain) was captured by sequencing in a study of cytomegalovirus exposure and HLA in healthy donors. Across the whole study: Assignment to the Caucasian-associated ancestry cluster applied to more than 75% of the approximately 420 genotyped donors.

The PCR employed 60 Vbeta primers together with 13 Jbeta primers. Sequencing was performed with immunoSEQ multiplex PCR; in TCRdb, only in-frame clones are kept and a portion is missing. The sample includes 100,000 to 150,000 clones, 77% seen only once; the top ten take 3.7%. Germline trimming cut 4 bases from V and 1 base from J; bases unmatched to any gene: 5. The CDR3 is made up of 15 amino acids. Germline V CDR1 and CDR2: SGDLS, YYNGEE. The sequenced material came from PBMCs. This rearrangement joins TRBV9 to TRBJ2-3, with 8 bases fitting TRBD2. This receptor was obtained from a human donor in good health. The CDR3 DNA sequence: TGTGCCAGCAGCTTCGGGGGGGATGGCACAGATACGCAGTATTTT. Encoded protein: CASSFGGDGTDTQYF.